The subject of this entry is one T cell receptor (beta chain). The sample comes from a study of blood T cell repertoires in COVID-19. About the study: Collection of acute and convalescent COVID-19 samples took place in the United States, Italy and Spain.

Participants' own reports of clinical history determined their cohort assignment. Source study methods: By means of reference gene primer amplification, nucleated cell counts were estimated. Using immunoSEQ multiplex PCR, the repertoire was profiled, and TCRdb retains in-frame clones only, with some absent. V, J and clone size reflect that table, while D and trimming were determined from the DNA. Among under 150,000 clones listed, around 84% were seen once. V lost 7 bases and J lost 7, with 13 bases in between. The CDR3 has 13 residues. What was sequenced was PBMCs or T cells enriched from blood (not recorded which). This TCR was sampled from a man in his forties with acute COVID-19. The gene calls are TRBV12-3 or TRBV12-4 and TRBJ1-4; tentatively, D is TRBD1 (5 bases). In DNA, the CDR3 is TGTGCCAGCACGCAGGGAGGAGGTGAAAAACTGTTTTTT. Translation: CASTQGGGEKLFF.